The next 25 T cell receptor beta chains were all read from a single sample in a study of blood T cell repertoires in COVID-19. The data were produced by immunoSEQ multiplex PCR, yet TCRdb's version contains in-frame clones alone and is incomplete. The data contain approximately 37,000 clones, 87% of them singletons. Source material: peripheral blood. The source is a man aged 80 or over with active COVID-19.

The gene calls are TRBV5-6 and TRBJ2-1; 15 bases are a match to TRBD2. Unmatched junction bases numbered 11, after V lost 2 bases and J lost 5 bases. Looked up from germline, CDR1 is SGHDT and CDR2 is YYEEEE. This CDR3 spans 19 amino acids. Here the CDR3 DNA reads TGTGCCAGCAGCTTCAGGACTAGCGGGAGGGCCTCGGGGGACAATGAGCAGTTCTTC. Its translation: CASSFRTSGRASGDNEQFF.

In its sample, this clone was seen once. The gene calls are TRBV29-1 and TRBJ2-7; TRBD1 matches 9 bases. There are 13 residues in the CDR3. CDR1 is SQVTM, CDR2 ANQGSEA, per germline. J was trimmed by 1 base and V by 6 bases; bases with no gene match: 4. CDR3 sequence reads: CSVRQGGSYEQYF. CDR3 DNA sequence: TGCAGCGTGCGACAGGGGGGATCCTACGAGCAGTACTTC.

The J gene is TRBJ2-5, the V gene TRBV6-5; the match to TRBD2 covers 7 bases. Germline CDR1 and CDR2: MNHEY and SVGAGI. The CDR3 consists of 15 residues. V lost 5 bases and J lost 0; bases outside the gene matches: 6. CDR3: CASSPSGLDQETQYF. CDR3 DNA sequence: TGTGCCAGCAGTCCGAGCGGACTAGACCAAGAGACCCAGTACTTC.

The chain combines TRBV7-6 with TRBJ2-2, with D unclear. V was shortened by 5 bases and J by 5 bases, with 15 bases between the two germline ends. Germline lookup yields CDR1 SGHVS and CDR2 FNYEAQ. This CDR3 contains 15 residues. The CDR3 region has the DNA TGTGCCAGCAGCCCCAACCCAGGCGAAACCGGGGAGCTGTTTTTT. This gives the protein CASSPNPGETGELFF.

The CDR3 reads CASSLSALSGEQFF. Here the CDR3 DNA reads TGTGCCAGCAGCTTGTCCGCCTTAAGCGGGGAGCAGTTCTTC. J is TRBJ2-1 and V is TRBV7-2; D is possibly TRBD2 (6 bases). Germline assignment: CDR1 SGHTA and CDR2 FQGNSA. V shed 3 bases and J shed 10 bases, with 16 bases lying between them. The CDR3 runs 14 residues. The full variable domain, completed using reference TRBV7-2 and TRBJ2-1, is GAGVSQSPSNKVTEKGKDVELRCDPISGHTALYWYRQSLGQGLEFLIYFQGNSAPDKSGLPSDRFSAERTGGSVSTLTIQRTQQEDSAVYLCASSLSALSGEQFFGPGTRLTVL.

The V call is TRBV5-1, the J call TRBJ2-7; 8 positions agree with TRBD2. This CDR3 has 15 amino acids. V was pared by 4 bases and J by 6 bases, with 12 bases of the junction left unmatched. Per the germline V gene, CDR1 is SGHRS and CDR2 is YFSETQ. CDR3 sequence reads: CASSVVTSGGGEQYF. The CDR3 bases are TGCGCCAGCAGCGTCGTTACTAGCGGAGGGGGCGAGCAGTACTTC. The complete variable domain, with remaining parts taken from reference TRBV5-1 and TRBJ2-7, reads KAGVTQTPRYLIKTRGQQVTLSCSPISGHRSVSWYQQTPGQGLQFLFEYFSETQRNKGNFPGRFSGRQFSNSRSEMNVSTLELGDSALYLCASSVVTSGGGEQYFGPGTRLTVT.

The genes are TRBV30 and TRBJ2-1; D is possibly TRBD2 (6 bases). This CDR3 is 13 amino acids long. CDR1 GTSNPN and CDR2 SVGIG come from the germline V gene (reference sequence). Between the trimmed V and J ends, which lost 3 bases and 12 bases, there was a span of 18 bases. CDR3 DNA: TGTGCCTGGAGGGGACTGCAGGCGGTAGGGCAGTTCTTC. This encodes CAWRGLQAVGQFF.

The chain uses TRBV28 and TRBJ2-7, with 7 nucleotides matching TRBD2. V lost 8 bases, J lost 4 bases, and 11 bases stayed unmatched. The length of the CDR3 is 14 residues. Germline-derived CDR1 and CDR2 are MDHEN and SYDVKM. In DNA, the CDR3 is TGTGCCAGCGCAGCGGGATTCCCCCCATACGAGCAGTACTTC. This gives the protein CASAAGFPPYEQYF.

The table lists this clone with a few counts. J is TRBJ2-2 and V is TRBV5-4; 9 bases align to TRBD1. V was clipped by 3 bases and J by 7 bases; unmatched bases: 7. The CDR3 runs to 15 residues. CDR1 is SGHNT, CDR2 YYREEE, per germline (reference sequence). This CDR3 is CASSWGQGGSGELFF. Written as DNA, the CDR3 is TGTGCCAGCAGCTGGGGACAGGGTGGGAGCGGGGAGCTGTTTTTT.

V is TRBV6-1 and J is TRBJ2-1, with 8 bases that match TRBD1. CDR1 and CDR2 from the germline V gene are MNHNS and SASEGT. Trimming cost V 3 bases and J 6 bases; bases outside gene matches: 19. This CDR3 is built from 19 residues. The CDR3 DNA is TGTGCCAGCAGTGACAGGGGGCGCTTGTTCTCTTTGTCCGCCAATGAGCAGTTCTTC. Translation gives CASSDRGRLFSLSANEQFF.

V is TRBV7-9 and J is TRBJ1-2, with 9 bases aligning to TRBD1. Trimming cost V 6 bases and J 8 bases; bases outside gene matches: 7. The CDR3 totals 13 residues. CDR1 and CDR2 (germline): SEHNR, FQNEAQ (reference sequence). Here the CDR3 reads CASRLGQGAGYTF. CDR3 coding DNA: TGTGCCAGCAGGTTGGGACAGGGCGCGGGCTACACCTTC.

In nucleotides, the CDR3 is TGTGCCAGCAGGGGACAGGGGGCGGGGGACACTGAAGCTTTCTTT. It encodes CASRGQGAGDTEAFF. The J gene is TRBJ1-1, the V gene TRBV6-5, with 12 bases identical to TRBD1. The CDR3 spans 15 residues. V was pared by 6 bases and J by 3 bases, with 5 bases of the junction left unmatched. CDR1 and CDR2 from the germline V gene are MNHEY and SVGAGI.

The chain couples TRBV2 to TRBJ2-5, with 10 bases lining up with TRBD2. Germline V lookup: CDR1 SNHLY, CDR2 FYNNEI. CDR3 length: 12 amino acids. V lost 9 bases, J lost 14 bases, and 12 bases stayed unmatched. CDR3 region: CASVPGLAPTYF. In DNA, the CDR3 is TGTGCCAGTGTTCCGGGACTAGCGCCAACTTACTTC. The whole variable domain, remainder taken from reference TRBV2 and TRBJ2-5, is EPEVTQTPSHQVTQMGQEVILRCVPISNHLYFYWYRQILGQKVEFLVSFYNNEISEKSEIFDDQFSVERPDGSNFTLKIRSTKLEDSAMYFCASVPGLAPTYFGPGTRLLVL.

The rearrangement joins TRBV18 to TRBJ1-4; D gene ambiguous. This CDR3 has 14 residues. With 6 bases removed from V and 0 bases from J, the gap between germline ends came to 8 bases. Germline V lookup: CDR1 KGHSH, CDR2 LQKENI. CDR3 residues: CASSWQATNEKLFF. The CDR3, as DNA: TGTGCCAGCTCGTGGCAGGCAACTAATGAAAAACTGTTTTTT.

The rearrangement joins TRBV9 to TRBJ1-3; D may be TRBD1 (5 bases). Germline V gene data show CDR1 as SGDLS and CDR2 as YYNGEE. V shed 4 bases and J shed 2 bases, with 16 bases lying between them. The CDR3 runs to 16 residues. The CDR3 DNA follows: TGTGCCAGCAGCACCACTGCGGGGACCCCTGGAAACACCATATATTTT. This translates into CASSTTAGTPGNTIYF.

The rearrangement links TRBV7-8 to TRBJ2-7, with a weak D call TRBD1 (6 bases). This CDR3 contains 13 residues. Germline V lookup: CDR1 SGHVS, CDR2 FQNEAQ. V was cut by 8 bases and J by 3 bases, with 14 bases left in between. The CDR3 reads CASGGRDLYEQYF. CDR3 in DNA: TGTGCCAGCGGGGGCAGGGACCTCTACGAGCAGTACTTC.

The genes are TRBV19 and TRBJ1-5; D possibly corresponds to TRBD1 (5 bases). Germline loops: CDR1 LNHDA, CDR2 SQIVND (reference sequence). Trimming cost V 4 bases and J 7 bases, with 20 bases left between them. The length of the CDR3 is 16 residues. CDR3 sequence: CASSKAGRIPRQPQHF. DNA of the CDR3: TGTGCCAGTAGTAAGGCAGGGAGGATCCCGAGACAGCCCCAGCATTTT.

This chain joins TRBV18 and TRBJ2-7, with 7 bases fitting TRBD1. CDR3 length: 13 residues. Germline V CDR1 and CDR2: KGHSH, LQKENI. With 4 bases clipped from V and 1 base from J, the junction kept 1 base outside the gene matches. The CDR3 is CASSRQGSYEQYF. As DNA, the CDR3 is TGTGCCAGCTCACGACAGGGATCCTACGAGCAGTACTTC. Supplemented by reference TRBV18 and TRBJ2-7, the full variable domain reads NAGVMQNPRHLVRRRGQEARLRCSPMKGHSHVYWYRQLPEEGLKFMVYLQKENIIDESGMPKERFSAEFPKEGPSILRIQQVVRGDSAAYFCASSRQGSYEQYFGPGTRLTVT.

V and J are TRBV2 and TRBJ2-2, with 10 bases matching TRBD1. This CDR3 region has 16 residues. Germline loops: CDR1 SNHLY, CDR2 FYNNEI. The V gene end was trimmed by 7 bases and the J gene end by 4 bases; junction bases not matched to a gene: 9. The CDR3 sequence: CASTVSGTGVTGELFF. DNA for the CDR3: TGTGCCAGCACTGTCTCCGGGACAGGGGTCACCGGGGAGCTGTTTTTT. Full variable domain (remainder filled in from reference TRBV2 and TRBJ2-2): EPEVTQTPSHQVTQMGQEVILRCVPISNHLYFYWYRQILGQKVEFLVSFYNNEISEKSEIFDDQFSVERPDGSNFTLKIRSTKLEDSAMYFCASTVSGTGVTGELFFGEGSRLTVL.

J is TRBJ2-1 and V is TRBV12-3 or TRBV12-4, with TRBD1 as a possible D gene (5 bases). V lost 2 bases to trimming and J lost 8 bases, with 7 bases between them. This CDR3 comprises 12 residues. In nucleotides, the CDR3 is TGTGCCAGCAGTTTAAGGGGCTATGAGCAGTTCTTC. It codes for CASSLRGYEQFF.

The chain recombines TRBV28 with TRBJ2-5; 11 bases are a match to TRBD2. The germline CDR1 and CDR2 sequences are MDHEN and SYDVKM. The J segment lost 4 bases and the V segment lost 3 bases, leaving 7 bases of the junction unmatched. This CDR3 has 16 amino acids. CDR3 protein: CASSFTLAGVSETQYF. DNA of the CDR3: TGTGCCAGCAGTTTTACACTAGCGGGAGTATCAGAGACCCAGTACTTC. The full variable domain, completed using reference TRBV28 and TRBJ2-5, is DVKVTQSSRYLVKRTGEKVFLECVQDMDHENMFWYRQDPGLGLRLIYFSYDVKMKEKGDIPEGYSVSREKKERFSLILESASTNQTSMYLCASSFTLAGVSETQYFGPGTRLLVL.

This sequence joins TRBV6-6 and TRBJ2-7; 8 nucleotides agree with TRBD2. Trimming removed 4 bases from V and 0 bases from J; junction bases left unmatched: 8. The CDR3 consists of 16 residues. Germline V CDR1 and CDR2: MNHNY, SVGAGI (reference sequence). The CDR3: CASSWGPSGSSYEQYF. CDR3 sequence (DNA): TGTGCCAGCAGTTGGGGCCCGAGCGGGAGCTCCTACGAGCAGTACTTC.

The sample holds one count of this clone. This chain uses TRBV6-1 with TRBJ2-6; perhaps TRBD1 as D (5 bases). This CDR3 is 17 amino acids long. V was cut by 2 bases and J by 0 bases, with 11 bases left in between. CDR1 and CDR2 (germline): MNHNS, SASEGT. Here the CDR3 DNA reads TGTGCCAGCAGTGAATATGGGGCCCCCTCTGGGGCCAACGTCCTGACTTTC. It translates to CASSEYGAPSGANVLTF.

The chain couples TRBV13 to TRBJ1-2, with 7 bases lining up with TRBD1. Germline CDR1 reads PRHDT; CDR2 reads FYEKMQ (reference sequence). The length of the CDR3 is 16 residues. The V gene end was trimmed by 5 bases and the J gene end by 8 bases; junction bases not matched to a gene: 17. For the CDR3, the DNA is TGTGCCAGCAGCCTCAGATACCACCGGGACAGCGGGGGCTACACCTTC. Protein sequence: CASSLRYHRDSGGYTF.

J is TRBJ1-5 and V is TRBV29-1, with TRBD1 matching over 11 bases. The CDR3 consists of 15 residues. J lost 6 bases, V lost 4 bases, and 8 bases had no gene match. Germline CDR1 and CDR2: SQVTM and ANQGSEA. In nucleotides, the CDR3 is TGCAGCGTTGCTGTCGGACAGGGGGCTCGTCAGCCCCAGCATTTT. Protein product: CSVAVGQGARQPQHF.